Listed below are T cell receptor beta chains from one sample, sequenced in a study of blood T cell repertoires in COVID-19. The data were produced by immunoSEQ multiplex PCR, yet TCRdb's version contains in-frame clones alone and is incomplete. Counted here are 10,000 to 15,000 clones, over 70% occurring once; the ten biggest clones make up over 6%. The sample was peripheral blood. The receptors here all came from a man in his sixties with COVID-19, enrolled during active disease. Each CDR3 is given with its conserved first and last residue. Each record gives: J gene, V gene, D gene, clone size, CDR3 protein, CDR3 DNA. D genes are given only for firm matches. The listing skips clone size in some rows; elsewhere it reads once, few, many or a size class.

J gene: TRBJ1-5; V gene: TRBV7-3; D gene: -; clone size: -; CDR3 protein: CASSIEDSQPQHF; CDR3 DNA: TGTGCCAGCAGCATAGAGGACAGTCAGCCCCAGCATTTT
J gene: TRBJ1-6; V gene: TRBV19; D gene: TRBD1; clone size: -; CDR3 protein: CASSGGQGGTPLHF; CDR3 DNA: TGTGCCAGTAGTGGCGGACAGGGAGGGACACCCCTCCACTTT
J gene: TRBJ1-6; V gene: TRBV4-1; D gene: -; clone size: few; CDR3 protein: CASSPTRQGIGSPLHF; CDR3 DNA: TGCGCCAGCAGCCCCACGAGGCAGGGTATTGGTTCACCCCTCCACTTT
J gene: TRBJ2-5; V gene: TRBV5-1; D gene: -; clone size: -; CDR3 protein: CASSLEGVRWETQYF; CDR3 DNA: TGCGCCAGCAGCTTGGAAGGGGTTCGCTGGGAGACCCAGTACTTC
J gene: TRBJ1-2; V gene: TRBV15; D gene: -; clone size: -; CDR3 protein: CATSPGLF; CDR3 DNA: TGTGCCACCAGTCCAGGACTCTTC
J gene: TRBJ2-5; V gene: TRBV7-9; D gene: -; clone size: -; CDR3 protein: CASSLIQGLGETQYF; CDR3 DNA: TGTGCCAGCAGCTTAATTCAGGGGCTCGGGGAGACCCAGTACTTC
J gene: TRBJ1-6; V gene: TRBV2; D gene: -; clone size: -; CDR3 protein: CASRGPGSSYNSPLHF; CDR3 DNA: TGTGCCAGCAGGGGGCCCGGGAGCTCCTATAATTCACCCCTCCACTTT
J gene: TRBJ2-2; V gene: TRBV3-1/TRBV3-2; D gene: TRBD2; clone size: -; CDR3 protein: CASSHPPVGLPPPNTGELFF; CDR3 DNA: TGTGCCAGCAGCCACCCCCCGGTGGGACTACCTCCCCCAAACACCGGGGAGCTGTTTTTT
J gene: TRBJ2-7; V gene: TRBV28; D gene: -; clone size: few; CDR3 protein: CASSLAGMGQNEQYF; CDR3 DNA: TGTGCCAGCAGTCTCGCGGGGATGGGGCAGAACGAGCAGTACTTC
J gene: TRBJ2-5; V gene: TRBV3-1/TRBV3-2; D gene: TRBD2; clone size: -; CDR3 protein: CASSQASWASGRRETQYF; CDR3 DNA: TGTGCCAGCAGCCAAGCCAGTTGGGCTAGCGGGAGGAGGGAGACCCAGTACTTC
J gene: TRBJ1-6; V gene: TRBV11-3; D gene: -; clone size: -; CDR3 protein: CASSLDSYSPLHF; CDR3 DNA: TGTGCCAGCAGCTTGGACAGTTATTCACCCCTCCACTTT
J gene: TRBJ2-3; V gene: TRBV7-9; D gene: TRBD1; clone size: -; CDR3 protein: CASSGQGASDTQYF; CDR3 DNA: TGTGCCAGCAGCGGACAGGGGGCAAGCGATACGCAGTATTTT
J gene: TRBJ2-7; V gene: TRBV6-5; D gene: -; clone size: -; CDR3 protein: CASSSLYEQYF; CDR3 DNA: TGTGCCAGCAGTTCTCTCTACGAGCAGTACTTC
J gene: TRBJ2-3; V gene: TRBV5-1; D gene: TRBD1; clone size: -; CDR3 protein: CASSSTGGAGTDTQYF; CDR3 DNA: TGCGCCAGCAGCTCTACAGGGGGCGCTGGCACAGATACGCAGTATTTT
J gene: TRBJ2-5; V gene: TRBV12-5; D gene: TRBD1; clone size: -; CDR3 protein: CASGLGTGAPEETQYF; CDR3 DNA: TGTGCTAGTGGTTTGGGGACAGGGGCCCCTGAAGAGACCCAGTACTTC
J gene: TRBJ2-1; V gene: TRBV21-1; D gene: -; clone size: few; CDR3 protein: CASTGEDNEQFF; CDR3 DNA: TGTGCCAGCACGGGAGAGGACAATGAGCAGTTCTTC
J gene: TRBJ2-3; V gene: TRBV4-3; D gene: TRBD2; clone size: -; CDR3 protein: CASSQALAASTDTQYF; CDR3 DNA: TGCGCCAGCAGCCAAGCCCTAGCGGCTAGCACAGATACGCAGTATTTT
J gene: TRBJ1-3; V gene: TRBV5-1; D gene: TRBD1; clone size: -; CDR3 protein: CASSPGQGTNTIYF; CDR3 DNA: TGCGCCAGCAGCCCAGGACAGGGCACAAACACCATATATTTT
J gene: TRBJ2-5; V gene: TRBV28; D gene: -; clone size: -; CDR3 protein: CASIGLSWRGGETQYF; CDR3 DNA: TGTGCCAGCATCGGGCTCTCTTGGCGGGGAGGTGAGACCCAGTACTTC
J gene: TRBJ1-3; V gene: TRBV18; D gene: TRBD1; clone size: -; CDR3 protein: CASSPDRGAGNTIYF; CDR3 DNA: TGTGCCAGCTCACCCGACAGGGGAGCTGGAAACACCATATATTTT
J gene: TRBJ2-3; V gene: TRBV18; D gene: TRBD1; clone size: -; CDR3 protein: CASSYIGTGGTDTQYF; CDR3 DNA: TGTGCCAGCTCGTATATCGGGACAGGGGGAACAGATACGCAGTATTTT
J gene: TRBJ2-7; V gene: TRBV9; D gene: TRBD1; clone size: -; CDR3 protein: CASSVLGGQGSEQYF; CDR3 DNA: TGTGCCAGCAGCGTCTTAGGGGGACAGGGTAGCGAGCAGTACTTC
J gene: TRBJ1-1; V gene: TRBV7-2; D gene: -; clone size: -; CDR3 protein: CASSLGGTGWNTEAFF; CDR3 DNA: TGTGCCAGCAGCTTAGGGGGAACGGGGTGGAACACTGAAGCTTTCTTT
J gene: TRBJ1-5; V gene: TRBV6-5; D gene: TRBD1; clone size: few; CDR3 protein: CASKRQGNGNQPQHF; CDR3 DNA: TGTGCCAGCAAACGACAGGGGAATGGCAATCAGCCCCAGCATTTT
J gene: TRBJ2-3; V gene: TRBV11-2; D gene: -; clone size: -; CDR3 protein: CASSPRGSPLSTDTQYF; CDR3 DNA: TGTGCCAGCAGCCCTCGGGGGTCTCCACTCAGCACAGATACGCAGTATTTT
J gene: TRBJ1-5; V gene: TRBV6-2/TRBV6-3; D gene: TRBD1; clone size: -; CDR3 protein: CASSPDRASNQPQHF; CDR3 DNA: TGTGCCAGCAGCCCCGACAGGGCGAGCAATCAGCCCCAGCATTTT
J gene: TRBJ1-2; V gene: TRBV28; D gene: TRBD1; clone size: -; CDR3 protein: CASSLWWHVQGDGYTF; CDR3 DNA: TGTGCCAGCAGTTTATGGTGGCATGTACAGGGGGATGGCTACACCTTC
J gene: TRBJ1-5; V gene: TRBV30; D gene: -; clone size: -; CDR3 protein: CAWSLQSGGNQPQHF; CDR3 DNA: TGTGCCTGGAGTTTACAATCTGGAGGGAATCAGCCCCAGCATTTT
J gene: TRBJ1-4; V gene: TRBV7-9; D gene: -; clone size: -; CDR3 protein: CASSIGTGNEKLFF; CDR3 DNA: TGTGCCAGCAGCATAGGGACGGGGAATGAAAAACTGTTTTTT
J gene: TRBJ1-1; V gene: TRBV28; D gene: -; clone size: -; CDR3 protein: CASTLVVGEAFF; CDR3 DNA: TGTGCCAGCACCCTAGTCGTAGGTGAAGCTTTCTTT
J gene: TRBJ2-1; V gene: TRBV28; D gene: TRBD2; clone size: -; CDR3 protein: CATRAGSSYNEQFF; CDR3 DNA: TGTGCCACCCGAGCGGGGAGCTCCTACAATGAGCAGTTCTTC
J gene: TRBJ2-2; V gene: TRBV29-1; D gene: TRBD1; clone size: -; CDR3 protein: CSVTGTAYTGELFF; CDR3 DNA: TGCAGCGTCACCGGGACAGCTTACACCGGGGAGCTGTTTTTT
J gene: TRBJ1-2; V gene: TRBV13; D gene: TRBD1; clone size: -; CDR3 protein: CASSSPLPGQGSNYGYTF; CDR3 DNA: TGTGCCAGCAGCTCCCCTTTACCGGGACAGGGGTCTAACTATGGCTACACCTTC
J gene: TRBJ2-1; V gene: TRBV29-1; D gene: TRBD2; clone size: -; CDR3 protein: CSVRPPGGVYNEQFF; CDR3 DNA: TGCAGCGTTCGTCCCCCCGGGGGGGTATACAATGAGCAGTTCTTC
J gene: TRBJ2-2; V gene: TRBV19; D gene: TRBD2; clone size: -; CDR3 protein: CASSNIAGGWTGELFF; CDR3 DNA: TGTGCCAGTAGTAACATAGCGGGAGGTTGGACCGGGGAGCTGTTTTTT
J gene: TRBJ2-5; V gene: TRBV9; D gene: -; clone size: -; CDR3 protein: CASSVLSGQETQYF; CDR3 DNA: TGTGCCAGCAGCGTTCTCAGCGGCCAAGAGACCCAGTACTTC
J gene: TRBJ2-5; V gene: TRBV2; D gene: -; clone size: -; CDR3 protein: CASRVGPWAQYF; CDR3 DNA: TGTGCCAGCAGGGTGGGGCCTTGGGCCCAGTACTTC
J gene: TRBJ2-2; V gene: TRBV5-1; D gene: -; clone size: medium-sized; CDR3 protein: CASSVLINTGELFF; CDR3 DNA: TGCGCCAGCAGCGTACTGATAAACACCGGGGAGCTGTTTTTT
J gene: TRBJ1-6; V gene: TRBV5-6; D gene: TRBD1; clone size: few; CDR3 protein: CASSLAQGALTSPLHF; CDR3 DNA: TGTGCCAGCAGCTTGGCACAGGGGGCCTTGACTTCACCCCTCCACTTT
J gene: TRBJ1-3; V gene: TRBV6-1; D gene: -; clone size: -; CDR3 protein: CASSDRPGFSGNTIYF; CDR3 DNA: TGTGCCAGCAGTGACCGACCGGGTTTCTCTGGAAACACCATATATTTT
J gene: TRBJ1-5; V gene: TRBV28; D gene: -; clone size: medium-sized; CDR3 protein: CASTPTAGFNQPQHF; CDR3 DNA: TGTGCCAGCACCCCTACGGCAGGGTTCAATCAGCCCCAGCATTTT
J gene: TRBJ1-5; V gene: TRBV6-6; D gene: TRBD1; clone size: few; CDR3 protein: CASTPGQGRARQPQHF; CDR3 DNA: TGTGCCAGCACCCCGGGACAGGGAAGGGCCCGGCAGCCCCAGCATTTT
J gene: TRBJ2-5; V gene: TRBV5-1; D gene: -; clone size: -; CDR3 protein: CASSPGHRETQYF; CDR3 DNA: TGCGCCAGCAGCCCGGGACACAGAGAGACCCAGTACTTC
J gene: TRBJ1-2; V gene: TRBV11-1; D gene: TRBD1; clone size: few; CDR3 protein: CASSQGVADYGYTF; CDR3 DNA: TGTGCCAGTTCCCAGGGGGTTGCCGACTATGGCTACACCTTC
J gene: TRBJ2-7; V gene: TRBV29-1; D gene: TRBD2; clone size: medium-sized; CDR3 protein: CSVPKTSGAPYEQYF; CDR3 DNA: TGCAGCGTCCCCAAGACTAGCGGGGCCCCCTACGAGCAGTACTTC
J gene: TRBJ2-5; V gene: TRBV2; D gene: -; clone size: -; CDR3 protein: CASSPYGTETQYF; CDR3 DNA: TGTGCCAGCAGTCCCTACGGTACGGAGACCCAGTACTTC
J gene: TRBJ1-6; V gene: TRBV24-1; D gene: -; clone size: -; CDR3 protein: CATSDSRAYHSPLHF; CDR3 DNA: TGTGCCACCAGTGATTCCAGGGCATACCATTCACCCCTCCACTTT
J gene: TRBJ2-5; V gene: TRBV6-5; D gene: -; clone size: -; CDR3 protein: CASSYGRTGETQYF; CDR3 DNA: TGTGCCAGCAGTTACGGGCGGACGGGGGAGACCCAGTACTTC
J gene: TRBJ2-3; V gene: TRBV7-8; D gene: TRBD2; clone size: once; CDR3 protein: CASSRARLAGGSTDTQYF; CDR3 DNA: TGTGCCAGCAGCAGAGCGAGACTAGCGGGGGGAAGCACAGATACGCAGTATTTT
J gene: TRBJ2-1; V gene: TRBV24-1; D gene: TRBD1; clone size: -; CDR3 protein: CATSDLGTGLYNEQFF; CDR3 DNA: TGTGCCACCAGTGACCTCGGGACAGGCCTCTACAATGAGCAGTTCTTC
J gene: TRBJ1-4; V gene: TRBV4-2; D gene: -; clone size: -; CDR3 protein: CASSPPGDNEKLFF; CDR3 DNA: TGTGCCAGCAGCCCCCCAGGGGATAATGAAAAACTGTTTTTT
J gene: TRBJ1-1; V gene: TRBV30; D gene: -; clone size: few; CDR3 protein: CAWSAPNMNTEAFF; CDR3 DNA: TGTGCCTGGAGTGCACCTAATATGAACACTGAAGCTTTCTTT
J gene: TRBJ1-5; V gene: TRBV27; D gene: -; clone size: -; CDR3 protein: CASSSYLRSGMKPQHF; CDR3 DNA: TGTGCCAGCAGTTCCTACTTGAGATCAGGGATGAAGCCCCAGCATTTT
J gene: TRBJ2-2; V gene: TRBV4-3; D gene: -; clone size: -; CDR3 protein: CASSQVWGENTGELFF; CDR3 DNA: TGCGCCAGCAGCCAAGTTTGGGGAGAGAACACCGGGGAGCTGTTTTTT
J gene: TRBJ1-1; V gene: TRBV11-2; D gene: -; clone size: -; CDR3 protein: CASSLGHLMNTEAFF; CDR3 DNA: TGTGCCAGCAGCTTAGGACACTTAATGAACACTGAAGCTTTCTTT
J gene: TRBJ2-2; V gene: TRBV5-1; D gene: -; clone size: few; CDR3 protein: CASSLDRANTGELFF; CDR3 DNA: TGCGCCAGCAGCTTGGACAGGGCCAACACCGGGGAGCTGTTTTTT
J gene: TRBJ1-2; V gene: TRBV28; D gene: -; clone size: -; CDR3 protein: CAILQNYGYTF; CDR3 DNA: TGTGCCATCCTCCAGAACTATGGCTACACCTTC